The rows below give T cell receptor beta chains drawn from one sample of a study of beta chain features in type 1 diabetes. Measured with immunoSEQ multiplex PCR; TCRdb has only the in-frame clones, and not every one. The data hold hundreds of thousands of clones, with approximately 10% observed a single time. The sequencing sample was made of naive CD4+ T cells from blood. Receptors originate from a woman younger than 30 in good health. Both conserved end residues are part of each CDR3. The D gene is left open where the match is weak. The size entry is marked missing in some rows and otherwise reads once, few, many or a size class.

NA,TRBD2,TRBV29-1,TRBJ2-2,CSASRGGPSVTGELFF,TGCAGCGCTTCCCGGGGGGGCCCTTCGGTCACCGGGGAGCTGTTTTTT
NA,TRBD2,TRBV4-1,TRBJ2-1,CASSQGPGTSGRGEQFF,TGCGCCAGCAGCCAAGGCCCCGGGACTAGCGGGAGGGGTGAGCAGTTCTTC
few,NA,TRBV9,TRBJ1-2,CASSVDGTPTNYGYTF,TGTGCCAGCAGCGTAGATGGGACACCTACTAACTATGGCTACACCTTC
NA,NA,TRBV4-2,TRBJ2-7,CASSPVQGSYEQYF,TGTGCCAGCAGCCCGGTCCAGGGTAGCTACGAGCAGTACTTC
NA,NA,TRBV18,TRBJ2-1,CASLTWGDNEQFF,TGTGCCAGCCTCACATGGGGGGACAATGAGCAGTTCTTC
NA,NA,TRBV18,TRBJ2-6,CASSPGTGANVLTF,TGTGCCAGCTCACCCGGGACTGGGGCCAACGTCCTGACTTTC
NA,NA,TRBV18,TRBJ2-5,CASSPLTTEETQYF,TGTGCCAGCTCACCACTGACCACTGAAGAGACCCAGTACTTC
NA,NA,TRBV5-1,TRBJ2-3,CASSSRGGETDTQYF,TGCGCCAGCAGCTCCAGGGGAGGGGAGACAGATACGCAGTATTTT
NA,NA,TRBV4-3,TRBJ1-4,CASSQDERGGEKLFF,TGCGCCAGCAGCCAAGATGAGAGGGGTGGAGAAAAACTGTTTTTT
NA,NA,TRBV27,TRBJ2-3,CASSLRVGTDTQYF,TGTGCCAGCAGTCTCAGGGTTGGCACAGATACGCAGTATTTT
few,NA,TRBV7-2,TRBJ1-5,CASSLEPGANQPQHF,TGTGCCAGCAGCTTAGAGCCGGGGGCCAATCAGCCCCAGCATTTT
NA,NA,TRBV28,TRBJ2-1,CASSSLGGEQFF,TGTGCCAGCAGTTCCCTAGGTGGTGAGCAGTTCTTC
NA,TRBD2,TRBV7-2,TRBJ2-7,CASSTGTRSSYEQYF,TGTGCCAGCAGCACGGGGACTAGGAGCTCCTACGAGCAGTACTTC
NA,NA,TRBV29-1,TRBJ1-4,CSVWFGSREKLFF,TGCAGCGTTTGGTTCGGCTCCAGGGAAAAACTGTTTTTT
NA,NA,TRBV5-1,TRBJ1-4,CASSLGITSDEKLFF,TGCGCCAGCAGCTTGGGTATAACGTCGGATGAAAAACTGTTTTTT
NA,NA,TRBV29-1,TRBJ1-1,CSVADESEAFF,TGCAGCGTCGCGGACGAGTCTGAAGCTTTCTTT
few,NA,TRBV10-3,TRBJ1-1,CAIRPTGDTEAFF,TGTGCCATCAGACCTACTGGGGACACTGAAGCTTTCTTT
NA,NA,TRBV11-3,TRBJ2-1,CASSLDRSTQQFF,TGTGCCAGCAGCTTAGATCGATCCACCCAGCAGTTCTTC
few,NA,TRBV7-9,TRBJ1-1,CASSLATQAFF,TGTGCCAGCAGCTTAGCAACGCAAGCTTTCTTT
NA,NA,TRBV7-8,TRBJ2-7,CASSLVVQGTYEQYF,TGTGCCAGCAGCTTAGTAGTACAGGGCACCTACGAGCAGTACTTC
few,NA,TRBV15,TRBJ2-5,CATSRDRTVETQYF,TGTGCCACCAGCAGAGATAGGACAGTAGAGACCCAGTACTTC
NA,NA,TRBV7-2,TRBJ2-7,CASSLVTGSSYEQYF,TGTGCCAGCAGCTTAGTAACGGGGAGCTCCTACGAGCAGTACTTC
NA,TRBD1,TRBV7-9,TRBJ2-3,CASSSRSRGLVDTQYF,TGTGCCAGCAGCTCCCGGTCCAGGGGGCTTGTAGATACGCAGTATTTT
few,TRBD2,TRBV7-2,TRBJ2-3,CASRLYGGTSDTQYF,TGTGCCAGCAGGTTATACGGGGGGACCTCAGATACGCAGTATTTT
NA,NA,TRBV2,TRBJ1-1,CASSGTQRAFF,TGTGCCAGCAGTGGGACCCAGAGGGCTTTCTTT
NA,TRBD2,TRBV4-3,TRBJ2-5,CASSQVWRERETQYF,TGCGCCAGCAGCCAAGTTTGGCGGGAGAGAGAGACCCAGTACTTC
few,NA,TRBV6-5,TRBJ2-1,CASSYSLSRGNEQFF,TGTGCCAGCAGTTACTCGCTGAGCAGGGGCAATGAGCAGTTCTTC
few,NA,TRBV30,TRBJ1-1,CAWSKDKIWAFF,TGTGCCTGGAGTAAGGACAAAATTTGGGCTTTCTTT
NA,NA,TRBV4-3,TRBJ2-1,CASSRDFSGLYNEQFF,TGCGCCAGCAGCCGAGACTTTAGCGGCCTATACAATGAGCAGTTCTTC
NA,TRBD1,TRBV29-1,TRBJ1-2,CSVGSRGRGNYGYTF,TGCAGCGTCGGTTCGAGGGGGCGAGGGAACTATGGCTACACCTTC
NA,NA,TRBV5-1,TRBJ2-7,CASSLIQSSYEQYF,TGCGCCAGCAGCTTGATCCAGAGCTCCTACGAGCAGTACTTC
few,TRBD2,TRBV27,TRBJ2-3,CASSSPAGVSTDTQYF,TGTGCCAGCAGTTCTCCAGCGGGAGTAAGCACAGATACGCAGTATTTT
NA,NA,TRBV5-1,TRBJ2-4,CASSFRGPLAKNIQYF,TGCGCCAGCAGCTTCAGGGGACCTCTAGCCAAAAACATTCAGTACTTC
NA,TRBD1,TRBV5-4,TRBJ2-5,CASSSVVGTGKETQYF,TGTGCCAGCAGCTCGGTAGTCGGGACAGGTAAAGAGACCCAGTACTTC
NA,TRBD2,TRBV27,TRBJ2-1,CASRPLAGDEQFF,TGTGCCAGCAGACCTTTAGCGGGAGATGAGCAGTTCTTC
NA,NA,TRBV21-1,TRBJ2-2,CASNLWRARPYTGELFF,TGTGCCAGCAACCTATGGAGGGCGCGGCCCTACACCGGGGAGCTGTTTTTT
NA,NA,TRBV29-1,TRBJ2-7,CSVEASGLGYEQYF,TGCAGCGTTGAAGCTTCGGGCCTAGGCTACGAGCAGTACTTC
few,NA,TRBV27,TRBJ1-6,CASSLEGFANSPLHF,TGTGCCAGCAGTTTAGAGGGCTTTGCGAATTCACCCCTCCACTTT
few,NA,TRBV5-4,TRBJ2-3,CASSLIALAGHTDTQYF,TGTGCCAGCAGCTTGATTGCCCTGGCGGGACACACAGATACGCAGTATTTT
NA,NA,TRBV15,TRBJ2-2,CATSRDSTKTGELFF,TGTGCCACCAGCAGAGATAGTACTAAAACCGGGGAGCTGTTTTTT
few,TRBD1,TRBV28,TRBJ1-1,CAITKPGTAEAFF,TGTGCCATCACCAAACCCGGGACAGCTGAAGCTTTCTTT
few,NA,TRBV7-2,TRBJ2-3,CASSSEMADTQYF,TGTGCCAGCAGCTCTGAGATGGCAGATACGCAGTATTTT
few,NA,TRBV29-1,TRBJ1-1,CSVVPGTEAFF,TGCAGCGTTGTTCCGGGTACTGAAGCTTTCTTT
few,NA,TRBV5-1,TRBJ1-2,CASSLRGGYGYTF,TGCGCCAGCAGCCTAAGGGGTGGCTATGGCTACACCTTC
few,NA,TRBV18,TRBJ2-1,CASSPADSQAQFF,TGTGCCAGCTCACCAGCGGACAGTCAAGCGCAGTTCTTC
few,NA,TRBV25-1,TRBJ1-1,CASSEIGRLGNTEAFF,TGTGCCAGCAGTGAAATAGGGCGATTGGGGAACACTGAAGCTTTCTTT
few,NA,TRBV11-2,TRBJ2-3,CASSLSDRGIWQYF,TGTGCCAGCAGCTTATCCGACCGTGGAATATGGCAGTATTTT
NA,NA,TRBV7-2,TRBJ2-2,CASTLTGGHYTGELFF,TGTGCCAGCACCCTCACGGGCGGACACTACACCGGGGAGCTGTTTTTT
once,NA,TRBV7-9,TRBJ2-2,CASSLHGTNTGELFF,TGTGCCAGCAGCTTACATGGGACAAACACCGGGGAGCTGTTTTTT
NA,NA,TRBV14,TRBJ2-7,CASSQVRAYEQYF,TGTGCCAGCAGCCAAGTCCGGGCGTACGAGCAGTACTTC
NA,NA,TRBV5-1,TRBJ2-3,CASSLVIRADTQYF,TGCGCCAGCAGCTTGGTCATCAGGGCCGATACGCAGTATTTT
once,TRBD2,TRBV15,TRBJ2-1,CATSRDGASGKQFF,TGTGCCACCAGCAGAGATGGGGCTAGCGGAAAGCAGTTCTTC
NA,NA,TRBV6-1,TRBJ1-1,CAARDPNTEAFF,TGTGCCGCCCGGGACCCGAACACTGAAGCTTTCTTT